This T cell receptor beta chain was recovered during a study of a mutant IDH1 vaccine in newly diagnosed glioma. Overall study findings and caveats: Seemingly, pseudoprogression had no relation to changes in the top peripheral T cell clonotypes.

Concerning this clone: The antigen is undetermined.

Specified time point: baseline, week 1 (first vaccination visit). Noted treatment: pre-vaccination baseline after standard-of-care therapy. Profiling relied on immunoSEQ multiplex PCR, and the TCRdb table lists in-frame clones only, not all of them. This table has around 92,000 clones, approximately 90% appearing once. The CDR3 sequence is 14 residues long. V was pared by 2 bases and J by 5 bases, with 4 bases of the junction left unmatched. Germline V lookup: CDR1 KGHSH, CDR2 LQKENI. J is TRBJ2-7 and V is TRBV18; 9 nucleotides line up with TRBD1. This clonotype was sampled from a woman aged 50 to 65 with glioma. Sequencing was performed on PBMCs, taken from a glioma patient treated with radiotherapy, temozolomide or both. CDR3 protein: CASSPDRGVHEQYF. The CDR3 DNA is TGTGCCAGCTCACCAGACAGGGGGGTCCACGAGCAGTACTTC.